This T cell receptor beta chain was recorded in a study of shared clonotypes between healthy human individuals. In the study overall: Donors had three CD4 naive, three CD4 memory, two CD8 naive and one CD8 memory plate apiece.

Findings of the study overall: Clonotypes not shared had lower generation probabilities than those common to all four donors.

Genomic DNA per cell subset filled all wells of several immunoSEQ plates. Only in-frame clones appear in the TCRdb table, and some are missing; sequencing was by immunoSEQ multiplex PCR. The sample records approximately 1,500,000 clones, approximately 98% being singletons. This clone was picked up one time. Its antigen remains unknown. Other DNA sequences in the same sample also yield this CDR3. The clonotype was recovered from a man aged 25 to 40 in good health. Sequencing input: naive CD4+ T cells sorted from blood. The subset here: CD45RA+ positively selected.

The CDR3: CASSSSRETQYF. The CDR3 DNA reads as TGTGCCAGCAGCTCAAGTAGGGAGACCCAGTACTTC. V usage is TRBV7-8 and J usage is TRBJ2-5; D is unresolved. The V end lost 4 bases, the J end lost 5 bases, and 8 bases lay between the germline ends. Germline V CDR1 and CDR2: SGHVS, FQNEAQ. The CDR3 is 12 amino acids.